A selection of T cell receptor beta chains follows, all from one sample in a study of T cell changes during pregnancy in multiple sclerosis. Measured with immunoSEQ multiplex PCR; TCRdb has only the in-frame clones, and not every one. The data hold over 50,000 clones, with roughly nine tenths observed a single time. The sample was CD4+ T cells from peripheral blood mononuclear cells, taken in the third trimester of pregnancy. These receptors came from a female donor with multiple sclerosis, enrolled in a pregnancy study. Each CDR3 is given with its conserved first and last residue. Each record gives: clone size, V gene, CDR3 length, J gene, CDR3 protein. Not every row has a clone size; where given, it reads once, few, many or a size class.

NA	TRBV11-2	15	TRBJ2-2	CASSPGLANTGELFF
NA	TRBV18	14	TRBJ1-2	CASSDAPGNYGYTF
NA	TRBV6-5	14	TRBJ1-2	CASSTLRGIYGYTF
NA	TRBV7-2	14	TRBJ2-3	CASSSGPLTDTQYF
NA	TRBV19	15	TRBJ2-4	CASSIGVAGGNIQYF
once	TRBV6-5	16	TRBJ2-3	CASSYIPGGPTDTQYF
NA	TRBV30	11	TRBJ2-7	CAWTRNYEQYF
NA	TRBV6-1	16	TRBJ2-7	CASSKGRGLDSYEQYF
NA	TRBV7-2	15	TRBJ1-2	CASSIEMGRHYGYTF
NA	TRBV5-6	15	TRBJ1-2	CASRSVQGSHYGYTF
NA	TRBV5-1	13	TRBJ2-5	CASSLSGQETQYF
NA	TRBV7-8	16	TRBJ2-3	CASSLGLATVADTQYF
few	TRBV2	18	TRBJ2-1	CASRQGTSGRGAGNEQFF